Listed below are T cell receptor beta chains from one sample, sequenced in a study of Ad26.COV2.S vaccination and SARS-CoV-2 variants. The repertoire was sequenced with immunoSEQ multiplex PCR; TCRdb's copy has only in-frame clones and lacks some. Of approximately 400,000 clones listed, roughly four fifths were seen once; the top ten hold about 7.4%. The sequenced sample was peripheral blood, obtained in a trial of Ad26.COV2.S vaccine versus placebo. Every receptor here comes from a person between 18 and 65 years old who received the Ad26.COV2.S COVID-19 vaccine or a placebo. The CDR3 runs from the conserved cysteine through the conserved F or W. D genes are given only for firm matches. Clone size is stated in some rows and not others, as once, few, many or a class when expanded.

>TRBV10-2|TRBJ2-2|TRBD1|NA
CASRPLTGLTGELFF
TGCGCCAGCAGACCCTTGACAGGGCTCACCGGGGAGCTGTTTTTT
>TRBV5-5|TRBJ1-2|NA|once
CASSRGLGTESLYGYTF
TGTGCCAGCAGCAGAGGGTTGGGGACCGAAAGCCTCTATGGCTACACCTTC
>TRBV30|TRBJ2-7|NA|NA
CAWSVGGKWNEQYF
TGTGCCTGGAGTGTCGGAGGGAAGTGGAACGAGCAGTACTTC
>TRBV21-1|TRBJ2-1|NA|NA
CASSNLAGGSYNEQFF
TGTGCCAGCAGCAACCTAGCGGGAGGGTCCTACAATGAGCAGTTCTTC
>TRBV7-9|TRBJ2-5|TRBD2|NA
CASSPTSLAGGPEETQYF
TGTGCCAGCAGCCCAACTTCTCTTGCGGGAGGGCCAGAAGAGACCCAGTACTTC
>TRBV11-1|TRBJ2-5|NA|NA
CASSLDQDQETQYF
TGTGCCAGCAGCTTAGATCAGGATCAAGAGACCCAGTACTTC
>TRBV4-1|TRBJ1-3|NA|NA
CASSQGARSRGGNTIYF
TGCGCCAGCAGCCAAGGAGCTCGGAGCCGGGGTGGAAACACCATATATTTT
>TRBV25-1|TRBJ2-7|NA|NA
CASSEYSTEQYF
TGTGCCAGCAGTGAATATAGCACAGAGCAGTACTTC
>TRBV18|TRBJ1-1|TRBD1|NA
CASSPDRLNTEAFF
TGTGCCAGCTCACCGGACAGGCTGAACACTGAAGCTTTCTTT
>TRBV7-2|TRBJ1-2|TRBD1|NA
CASSPGGLGYTF
TGTGCCAGCAGTCCAGGGGGTCTCGGCTACACCTTC
>TRBV6-2/TRBV6-3|TRBJ1-3|TRBD1|NA
CASSSPGQSSGNTIYF
TGTGCCAGCAGTTCCCCGGGACAGAGCTCTGGAAACACCATATATTTT
>TRBV18|TRBJ2-7|TRBD1|NA
CASSPRGQGYEQYF
TGTGCCAGCTCACCTAGAGGACAGGGTTACGAGCAGTACTTC
>TRBV5-1|TRBJ2-2|NA|NA
CASSLTSSRATGELFF
TGCGCCAGCAGCCTTACATCCTCACGGGCCACCGGGGAGCTGTTTTTT
>TRBV13|TRBJ1-4|NA|NA
CASSLRTWTEKLFF
TGTGCCAGCAGCTTGAGGACATGGACTGAAAAACTGTTTTTT
>TRBV2|TRBJ1-6|NA|NA
CASSENPYNSPLHF
TGTGCCAGCAGTGAAAACCCCTATAATTCACCCCTCCACTTT
>TRBV6-5|TRBJ2-7|NA|NA
CASNPGYYEQYF
TGTGCCAGCAATCCGGGGTACTACGAGCAGTACTTC
>TRBV27|TRBJ1-1|NA|NA
CASSSNNGGTEAFF
TGTGCCAGCAGTTCAAACAACGGGGGGACTGAAGCTTTCTTT
>TRBV4-1|TRBJ2-3|NA|NA
CASSQDQTDTQYF
TGCGCCAGCAGCCAAGACCAGACAGATACGCAGTATTTT
>TRBV21-1|TRBJ1-5|NA|once
CASSQPGQGHQPQHF
TGTGCCAGCAGCCAGCCCGGACAGGGCCATCAGCCCCAGCATTTT
>TRBV12-3/TRBV12-4|TRBJ2-7|TRBD1|NA
CASTPTGDSEQYF
TGTGCCAGCACCCCGACAGGGGACAGCGAGCAGTACTTC
>TRBV5-1|TRBJ2-3|TRBD2|NA
CASSSGLAGGPTDTQYF
TGCGCCAGCAGCTCCGGACTAGCGGGAGGACCCACAGATACGCAGTATTTT
>TRBV6-2/TRBV6-3|TRBJ1-2|TRBD1|NA
CASSYRGPYGYTF
TGTGCCAGCAGTTACAGGGGGCCCTATGGCTACACCTTC
>TRBV5-6|TRBJ2-1|NA|NA
CASSFVFDGYNEQFF
TGTGCCAGCAGCTTCGTCTTCGACGGTTACAATGAGCAGTTCTTC
>TRBV7-3|TRBJ1-1|NA|NA
CASSLQGADTEAFF
TGTGCCAGCAGCTTACAGGGAGCGGACACTGAAGCTTTCTTT
>TRBV24-1|TRBJ1-1|NA|NA
CATSGGVGATEAFF
TGTGCCACCAGTGGGGGCGTGGGGGCTACTGAAGCTTTCTTT
>TRBV19|TRBJ1-1|NA|NA
CASSRGSNTEAFF
TGTGCCAGTAGTAGGGGGTCGAACACTGAAGCTTTCTTT
>TRBV19|TRBJ1-1|TRBD1|once
CASSKGQGTTEAFF
TGTGCCAGTAGTAAGGGACAGGGTACCACTGAAGCTTTCTTT
>TRBV6-2/TRBV6-3|TRBJ2-7|NA|few
CASSQEDGGVLEQYF
TGTGCCAGCAGCCAAGAGGACGGAGGGGTCCTCGAGCAGTACTTC
>TRBV4-1|TRBJ2-1|TRBD2|NA
CASSQVSTSGRFEQFF
TGCGCCAGCAGCCAAGTTTCGACTAGCGGGCGTTTTGAGCAGTTCTTC
>TRBV2|TRBJ2-1|TRBD1|NA
CASSPGTGGLIEQFF
TGTGCCAGCAGTCCCGGGACAGGGGGGTTGATTGAGCAGTTCTTC
>TRBV7-9|TRBJ1-1|NA|NA
CASRGWTEAFF
TGTGCCAGTAGGGGATGGACTGAAGCTTTCTTT
>TRBV18|TRBJ2-2|TRBD1|NA
CASSPTGDANTGELFF
TGTGCCAGCTCACCGACAGGGGACGCGAACACCGGGGAGCTGTTTTTT
>TRBV7-2|TRBJ2-7|NA|NA
CASSFGLTHYEQYF
TGTGCCAGCAGCTTTGGGTTAACACACTACGAGCAGTACTTC
>TRBV15|TRBJ2-3|NA|NA
CATSKLGFTDTQYF
TGTGCCACCAGCAAGTTGGGTTTCACAGATACGCAGTATTTT
>TRBV3-1/TRBV3-2|TRBJ1-2|NA|once
CASSQGRKVSNYGYTF
TGTGCCAGCAGCCAAGGTAGAAAGGTCTCTAACTATGGCTACACCTTC
>TRBV2|TRBJ2-3|TRBD2|NA
CASSAYSGGMTQYF
TGTGCCAGCAGTGCCTACTCCGGGGGGATGACGCAGTATTTT
>TRBV19|TRBJ2-5|NA|NA
CATATRAQETQYF
TGTGCCACGGCCACTAGGGCCCAAGAGACCCAGTACTTC
>TRBV7-2|TRBJ2-1|TRBD2|NA
CASSRRTSGGGNEQFF
TGTGCCAGCAGCCGTCGGACTAGCGGGGGGGGCAATGAGCAGTTCTTC
>TRBV18|TRBJ1-1|NA|NA
CASSRELTGEAFF
TGTGCCAGCTCACGAGAGCTCACAGGGGAAGCTTTCTTT
>TRBV27|TRBJ2-3|NA|NA
CASSFRGNSPRDTQYF
TGTGCCAGCAGTTTCAGAGGTAATAGTCCTAGAGATACGCAGTATTTT